One sample yielded the 10 T cell receptor beta chains listed below, sequenced in a study of blood T cell repertoires in COVID-19. Produced via immunoSEQ multiplex PCR; TCRdb's table is partial and in-frame only. The sample shows roughly 230,000 clones, 83% of them seen only once. What was sequenced was peripheral blood. Every receptor here comes from a human donor in a cohort sampled during active COVID-19.

This sequence joins TRBV28 and TRBJ2-1, with 9 bases aligning to TRBD1. The V and J ends lost 3 bases and 6 bases, in that order; junction bases with no gene match: 6. The germline CDR1 and CDR2 sequences are MDHEN and SYDVKM. The CDR3 contains 15 residues. Here the CDR3 DNA reads TGTGCCAGCAGTTTCTGGGACAGGGTGGGCAATGAGCAGTTCTTC. Its protein is CASSFWDRVGNEQFF.

The chain links TRBV19 to TRBJ1-5; 9 bases align to TRBD1. The length of the CDR3 is 17 residues. Germline CDR1 is LNHDA and CDR2 is SQIVND (reference sequence). V was pared by 7 bases and J by 1 base, with 11 bases of the junction left unmatched. This CDR3 is CASNDRGGSVSNQPQHF. DNA of the CDR3: TGTGCCAGTAATGACAGGGGGGGATCCGTAAGCAATCAGCCCCAGCATTTT.

This rearrangement joins TRBV9 to TRBJ2-2, with 8 bases lining up with TRBD2. Germline-derived CDR1 and CDR2 are SGDLS and YYNGEE. V dropped 1 base and J dropped 9; count of bases not matched to a gene: 5. The CDR3 consists of 14 residues. In DNA, the CDR3 is TGTGCCAGCAGCGTACAAGCGGGGGTTCGGGAGCTGTTTTTT. Translation: CASSVQAGVRELFF.

The chain joins TRBV5-1 to TRBJ1-1; 12 bases align to TRBD1. V dropped 2 bases and J dropped 8; count of bases not matched to a gene: 7. This CDR3 contains 15 residues. Germline V CDR1 and CDR2: SGHRS, YFSETQ. In nucleotides, the CDR3 is TGCGCCAGCAGCTTTACGGGACAGGGGGCTTCAGAAGCTTTCTTT. It specifies CASSFTGQGASEAFF.

V is TRBV28 and J is TRBJ1-6; 8 bases are shared with TRBD1. The V and J ends lost 6 bases and 7 bases, in that order; junction bases with no gene match: 5. Looked up from germline, CDR1 is MDHEN and CDR2 is SYDVKM. This CDR3 has 14 residues. CDR3 sequence (DNA): TGTGCCAGCAGGCCGGACAGGGAGAATTCACCCCTCCACTTT. Translated: CASRPDRENSPLHF.

The CDR3 coding sequence is TGTGCCAGCTCACCACCGGGACAGGGCGTAGGCGAGCAGTACTTC. Protein sequence: CASSPPGQGVGEQYF. The chain has TRBV18 and TRBJ2-7; 9 bases are a match to TRBD1. CDR1 is KGHSH, CDR2 LQKENI, per germline. The ends lost 0 bases at V and 6 bases at J; junction bases unmatched: 6. This CDR3 comprises 15 residues.

The rearrangement uses TRBV6-5 and TRBJ2-7; TRBD2 aligns across 7 bases. The CDR3 totals 14 residues. Germline V lookup: CDR1 MNHEY, CDR2 SVGAGI. V lost 6 bases to trimming and J lost 4 bases; unmatched junction nucleotides: 9. The CDR3 sequence is CASSAAWGGYEQYF. Written as DNA, the CDR3 is TGTGCCAGCAGCGCCGCCTGGGGGGGATACGAGCAGTACTTC.

This clone was counted between two and nine times. The chain recombines TRBV6-4 with TRBJ2-1; D is ambiguous. Germline-derived CDR1 and CDR2 are MRHNA and SNTAGT. Trimming left V 0 bases short and J 7 bases short, with 13 bases between. There are 15 residues in the CDR3. CDR3 DNA: TGTGCCAGCAGTGACTCGATTGCTAGTTCGAATGAGCAGTTCTTC. Its protein is CASSDSIASSNEQFF.

The chain carries TRBV19 and TRBJ2-1, with 8 positions matching TRBD2. The germline V gene has CDR1 LNHDA and CDR2 SQIVND (reference sequence). With 5 bases clipped from V and 0 bases from J, the junction kept 15 bases outside the gene matches. The CDR3 is made up of 19 amino acids. The CDR3 sequence is CASSFFGTRSTNSYNEQFF. CDR3 sequence (DNA): TGTGCCAGTAGTTTCTTTGGGACTAGGTCCACCAACTCCTACAATGAGCAGTTCTTC.

The J gene is TRBJ1-1, the V gene TRBV6-5; D may be TRBD1 (5 bases). Trimming removed 6 bases from V and 4 bases from J, with 12 bases in between. Germline loops: CDR1 MNHEY, CDR2 SVGAGI. The CDR3 contains 13 residues. CDR3 region: CASSPWGGTEAFF. DNA of the CDR3: TGTGCCAGCAGCCCGTGGGGGGGCACTGAAGCTTTCTTT.